The 17 T cell receptor beta chains given below trace back to one sample, sequenced in a study of T cells after yellow fever vaccination. TCRdb analysed the 5' RACE reads with MiXCR anew, one entry per CDR3 protein. This sample has around 120,000 distinct CDR3 sequences, with over 12% found just once. The sequences come from CD8+ T cells sorted from PBMCs, collected 5 days after the yellow fever booster vaccination. Receptors were obtained from a man between 18 and 35 years old who received the YFV17D yellow fever vaccine.

This clonotype came up many times. V gene TRBV4-3 combines with J gene TRBJ1-2; D is uncertain. Trimming took 0 bases from V and 5 from J, leaving 10 bases between them. Germline lookup yields CDR1 LGHNA and CDR2 YSLEER. The CDR3 has 14 residues. The CDR3 region has the DNA TGCGCCAGCAGCCAAGATTGGAGGATTTATGGCTACACCTTC. As protein: CASSQDWRIYGYTF.

The sample holds a few counts of this clonotype. J is TRBJ2-1 and V is TRBV7-2; D not resolved. The germline gives CDR1 SGHTA, CDR2 FQGNSA. The ends were cut back, 5 bases at V and 5 bases at J, with 16 bases in the middle. CDR3 size: 15 residues. The CDR3 loop is CASSLYGGDDNEQFF. The CDR3 nucleotides read TGTGCCAGCAGCCTATATGGCGGCGACGACAATGAGCAGTTCTTC.

The chain recombines TRBV6-5 with TRBJ1-1; the D gene is possibly TRBD1 (6 bases). Trimming removed 7 bases at V and 5 bases at J, with 20 bases between. CDR1 and CDR2 (germline): MNHEY, SVGAGI. This CDR3 is built from 15 residues. The CDR3 nucleotides read TGTGCCAGCAAACAATCGGCTCGGGGGCGAACTGAAGCTTTCTTT. Protein: CASKQSARGRTEAFF.

This clonotype was observed a few times. CDR3 sequence reads: CSATDRNYEQYF. CDR3 coding DNA: TGCAGTGCTACCGACAGGAACTACGAGCAGTACTTC. The gene calls are TRBV20-1 and TRBJ2-7, with a tentative D call TRBD1 (6 bases). Trimming left V 4 bases short and J 3 bases short, with 10 bases between. The CDR3 runs to 12 residues. Germline V gene data show CDR1 as DFQATT and CDR2 as SNEGSKA (reference sequence).

J is TRBJ2-7 and V is TRBV21-1; TRBD1, the D gene given by the table, was not confirmed from the DNA. TRBV21-1 is listed as a pseudogene. The CDR3 has 15 amino acids. The CDR3 sequence is CASSTYERGTGGRNF. CDR3 in DNA: TGTGCCAGCAGCACTTACGAGAGGGGGACAGGGGGCCGGAACTTC.

This clonotype has a count of ten or more. The genes are TRBV4-3 and TRBJ2-3, with 12 bases identical to TRBD2. Germline V CDR1 and CDR2: LGHNA, YSLEER. The CDR3 has 17 residues. V dropped 0 bases and J dropped 3; count of bases not matched to a gene: 4. The CDR3, as DNA: TGCGCCAGCAGCCAAGAACTAGCGGGGGGCCCGACAGATACGCAGTATTTT. The encoded protein is CASSQELAGGPTDTQYF.

The chain links TRBV11-2 to TRBJ2-3; D may be TRBD1 (5 bases). CDR1 is SGHAT and CDR2 is FQNNGV in the germline V gene. The CDR3 totals 16 residues. V lost 2 bases, J lost 1 base, and 13 bases lay in between. The CDR3 bases are TGTGCCAGCAGCTTACCTCGCCAGGGCGGCACAGATACGCAGTATTTT. This gives the protein CASSLPRQGGTDTQYF.

J is TRBJ1-1 and V is TRBV28, with D maybe TRBD1 (6 bases). This CDR3 is built from 15 residues. Deletions cut 6 bases from V and 0 bases from J, with 14 bases between. Germline-derived CDR1 and CDR2 are MDHEN and SYDVKM. CDR3 residues: CASSTIGQLNTEAFF. CDR3 DNA: TGTGCCAGCAGCACTATAGGACAGCTGAACACTGAAGCTTTCTTT.

This chain connects TRBV20-1 to TRBJ2-4; no clear D. This CDR3 spans 17 amino acids. Per germline, CDR1 DFQATT and CDR2 SNEGSKA (reference sequence). The V end was cut by 1 base, the J end by 0 bases, with 16 bases between. The CDR3 nucleotides are TGCAGTGCTAGAGTTGGCAGATCTTCTTTAGCCAAAAACATTCAGTACTTC. Translated: CSARVGRSSLAKNIQYF.

This clonotype occurred a few times. The chain uses TRBV20-1 and TRBJ1-5; D is unresolved. Germline V CDR1 and CDR2: DFQATT, SNEGSKA (reference sequence). The CDR3 has 14 residues. V dropped 4 bases and J dropped 0 bases, with 10 bases sitting between them. Here the CDR3 DNA reads TGCAGTGCTAAGGGTTTCGGTAGCAATCAGCCCCAGCATTTT. This encodes CSAKGFGSNQPQHF.

This clonotype was found a few times. This rearrangement joins TRBV4-3 to TRBJ2-7; TRBD2 matches at 10 bases. This CDR3 comprises 16 residues. Germline loops: CDR1 LGHNA, CDR2 YSLEER. V trimming: 4 bases; J trimming: 6 bases; junction bases outside the gene matches: 12. For the CDR3, the DNA is TGCGCCAGCAGCCGATTCGAACTAGCGGGGAACGGCGAGCAGTACTTC. This gives the protein CASSRFELAGNGEQYF.

This clonotype was observed a handful of times. The chain has TRBV4-1 and TRBJ2-5; perhaps TRBD2 as D (5 bases). The germline V and J ends were trimmed by 1 base and 4 bases, with 13 bases remaining between them. Per the germline V gene, CDR1 is MGHRA and CDR2 is YSYEKL. The CDR3 is 15 amino acids. This chain's CDR3 is CASSQVRRGSETQYF. CDR3 sequence (DNA): TGCGCCAGCAGCCAAGTAAGAAGAGGGTCAGAGACCCAGTACTTC.

This clonotype came up a few times. V is TRBV20-1 and J is TRBJ2-1; 7 bases line up with TRBD1. CDR3 length equals 14 residues. J gave up 6 bases and V 7 bases, and 12 bases lay outside the gene matches. CDR1 and CDR2 (germline): DFQATT, SNEGSKA (reference sequence). The CDR3 nucleotides read TGCAGTGGTCTCCGGGACAGCAGTCCCAATGAGCAGTTCTTC. Translated, it gives CSGLRDSSPNEQFF.

The chain uses TRBV4-3 and TRBJ1-5; D gene ambiguous. Germline CDR1 LGHNA, CDR2 YSLEER. Trimming left V 0 bases short and J 4 bases short, with 7 bases between. This CDR3 has 14 amino acids. CDR3: CASSQDSQNQPQHF. CDR3 nucleotide sequence: TGCGCCAGCAGCCAAGATAGTCAGAATCAGCCCCAGCATTTT.

Only a few counts were recorded for this clonotype. This chain connects TRBV7-2 to TRBJ1-4; weak D call: TRBD1 (6 bases). The CDR3 spans 13 residues. Trimming took 5 bases from V and 6 from J, leaving 10 bases between them. CDR1 and CDR2 (germline): SGHTA, FQGNSA. The CDR3 spells CASSDWTDEKLFF. CDR3 coding DNA: TGTGCCAGCAGCGACTGGACAGATGAAAAACTGTTTTTT.

This clonotype occurred a few times. The chain has TRBV6-2 or TRBV6-3 and TRBJ2-7; D not certain. The CDR3 runs 14 residues. Germline V gene sequence: CDR1 MNHEY, CDR2 SVGEGT. V dropped 2 bases and J dropped 2 bases, with 10 bases sitting between them. CDR3 in DNA: TGTGCCAGCAGTTACGGTCGCCGAACCTACGAGCAGTACTTC. Its translation: CASSYGRRTYEQYF.

This clonotype is judged medium-sized. The chain uses TRBV11-2 and TRBJ1-5; D gene ambiguous. V was shortened by 0 bases and J by 4 bases, with 7 bases between the two germline ends. CDR1 and CDR2 from the germline V gene are SGHAT and FQNNGV. There are 14 residues in the CDR3. The chain's CDR3 is CASSLDGGNQPQHF. CDR3 in DNA: TGTGCCAGCAGCTTAGATGGCGGGAATCAGCCCCAGCATTTT.